The 10 T cell receptor beta chains given below trace back to one sample, sequenced in a study of Graves' ophthalmopathy and Graves' hyperthyroidism (dated by TCRdb to 2016 to 2018). The listed sequencing device is Illumina HiSeq 2000. For repertoire sequencing, TCR beta CDR3 regions were amplified from RNA transcripts. A first-round RT-PCR used HTBI primers with the Qiagen OneStep RT-PCR kit, followed by a second-round multiplex PCR, size selection and purification. Using fastp at Q25 and MiXCR, TCRdb reprocessed the public reads and kept productive beta chains. Every distinct CDR3 protein forms one entry, paired with its most common genes and DNA. Present in this sample are under 800,000 distinct CDR3 sequences, 22% of which were seen just once. The ten largest clones capture roughly 7.4% of the sample. Sequencing was performed on peripheral blood. The receptor source for this set is a woman under 30 with stable Graves' hyperthyroidism. Some clones in this sample may be carry-over from other donors' samples. Donor details come from another sample of the same person, matched by shared clones.

V is TRBV18 and J is TRBJ2-2; TRBD2 agrees at 10 bases. Unmatched junction bases numbered 5, after V lost 8 bases and J lost 5 bases. Per germline, CDR1 KGHSH and CDR2 LQKENI. CDR3 length equals 14 residues. Here the CDR3 reads CASQETSGTGELFF. For the CDR3, the DNA is TGTGCCAGCCAGGAGACTAGCGGGACCGGGGAGCTGTTTTTT.

This clonotype has only a few counts. The V gene is TRBV29-1, the J gene TRBJ2-2; weak D call: TRBD1 (5 bases). Trimming stripped 4 bases from V and 6 bases from J, with 15 bases between. Looked up from germline, CDR1 is SQVTM and CDR2 is ANQGSEA. CDR3 size: 14 residues. This CDR3 reads CSVVRSTGAGELFF. CDR3 sequence (DNA): TGCAGCGTTGTCAGGTCAACAGGCGCCGGGGAGCTGTTTTTT.

This clonotype showed up just a few times. J is TRBJ1-5 and V is TRBV30; D remains unclear. Trimming removed 3 bases at V and 4 bases at J, with 16 bases between. Looked up from germline, CDR1 is GTSNPN and CDR2 is SVGIG (reference sequence). The CDR3 sequence is 15 residues long. CDR3 protein: CAWSFSGRLNQPQHF. The CDR3 DNA reads TGTGCCTGGAGCTTTTCAGGCAGACTTAATCAGCCCCAGCATTTT.

This clonotype was observed at least ten times. The V call is TRBV12-3 or TRBV12-4, the J call TRBJ1-1; TRBD1 might be the D (5 bases). This CDR3 contains 14 residues. The V gene lost 0 bases and the J gene lost 4 bases, with 9 bases spanning the gap. CDR3 in amino acids: CASSLAGQLTEAFF. As DNA, the CDR3 is TGTGCCAGCAGTTTAGCGGGGCAGCTCACTGAAGCTTTCTTT.

In the case of this clonotype: At one boundary the junction diverges from the germline segment, which might be a read error. The V call is TRBV29-1, the J call TRBJ2-7; the match to TRBD2 covers 14 bases. This CDR3 has 14 residues. Germline V lookup: CDR1 SQVTM, CDR2 ANQGSEA. The CDR3 DNA is TGCAGCGTTGAATTTGGGACTAGCGGGGGCGAGCAGTGCTTC. Translating gives CSVEFGTSGGEQCF.

V is TRBV30 and J is TRBJ2-2; D might be TRBD2 (5 bases). This CDR3 region has 13 residues. The germline V and J ends were trimmed by 8 bases and 5 bases, with 15 bases remaining between them. Germline loops: CDR1 GTSNPN, CDR2 SVGIG (reference sequence). In nucleotides, the CDR3 is TGTGCCCGCGGTCGGGGATCAACCGGGGAGCTGTTTTTT. This gives the protein CARGRGSTGELFF.

This clonotype was detected only a few times. The V and J genes are TRBV4-1 and TRBJ1-6, with no clear D. Germline CDR1 is MGHRA and CDR2 is YSYEKL. This CDR3 region has 18 residues. The V end lost 1 base, the J end lost 3 bases, and 16 bases lay between the germline ends. CDR3 residues: CASSQGGGLVGYNSPLHF. The DNA of the CDR3 is TGCGCCAGCAGCCAAGGGGGAGGGTTAGTTGGCTATAATTCACCCCTCCACTTT.

This clonotype was detected many times. The chain is built from TRBV6-2 or TRBV6-3 and TRBJ1-5; D remains unclear. CDR3 size: 13 residues. Germline V gene data show CDR1 as MNHEY and CDR2 as SVGEGT. V lost 2 bases and J 7 bases, leaving 9 bases between the germline ends. The CDR3, as DNA: TGTGCCAGCAGTTACGCGGGTCGGCAGCCCCAGCATTTT. This translates into CASSYAGRQPQHF.

The rearrangement uses TRBV6-5 and TRBJ1-5, with unresolved D. V dropped 0 bases and J dropped 2 bases, with 11 bases sitting between them. In germline, CDR1 is MNHEY, CDR2 SVGAGI. This CDR3 has 16 residues. CDR3 residues: CASSYSTFRGNQPQHF. The CDR3 DNA sequence: TGTGCCAGCAGTTACTCGACATTTCGGGGCAATCAGCCCCAGCATTTT.

This clonotype was detected many times. The chain carries TRBV28 and TRBJ2-5; D may match TRBD1 or TRBD2 (5 bases each). V was shortened by 7 bases and J by 7 bases, with 16 bases between the two germline ends. The CDR3 consists of 13 residues. CDR1 is MDHEN and CDR2 is SYDVKM in the germline V gene. DNA of the CDR3: TGTGCCAGCAATACCCGGGACGGACCGACCCAGTACTTC. Protein: CASNTRDGPTQYF.